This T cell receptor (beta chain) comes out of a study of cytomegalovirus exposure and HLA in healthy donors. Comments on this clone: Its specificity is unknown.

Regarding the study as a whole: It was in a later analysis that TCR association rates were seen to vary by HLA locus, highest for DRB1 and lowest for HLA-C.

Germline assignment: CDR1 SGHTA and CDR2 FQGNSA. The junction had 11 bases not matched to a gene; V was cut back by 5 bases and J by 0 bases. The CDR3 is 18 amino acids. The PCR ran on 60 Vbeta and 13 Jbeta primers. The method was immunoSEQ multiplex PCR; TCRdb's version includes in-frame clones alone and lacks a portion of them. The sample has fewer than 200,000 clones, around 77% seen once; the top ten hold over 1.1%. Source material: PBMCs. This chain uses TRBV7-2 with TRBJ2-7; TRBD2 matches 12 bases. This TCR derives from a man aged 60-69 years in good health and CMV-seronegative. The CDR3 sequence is CASSPRRRLAGASYEQYF. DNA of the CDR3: TGTGCCAGCAGCCCAAGGAGGAGACTAGCGGGAGCCTCCTACGAGCAGTACTTC. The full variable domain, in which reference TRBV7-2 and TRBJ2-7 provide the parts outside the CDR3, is GAGVSQSPSNKVTEKGKDVELRCDPISGHTALYWYRQSLGQGLEFLIYFQGNSAPDKSGLPSDRFSAERTGGSVSTLTIQRTQQEDSAVYLCASSPRRRLAGASYEQYFGPGTRLTVT.